These 26 T cell receptor beta chains were sequenced from one sample in a study of control samples from healthy donors and cancer patients. The repertoire was sequenced with immunoSEQ multiplex PCR; TCRdb's copy has only in-frame clones and lacks some. Seen here are some 94,000 clones, roughly nine tenths observed once, and the top ten hold less than 10%. The specimen was PBMCs. These receptors all stem from a woman aged 50 to 60 with colorectal cancer.

The rearrangement links TRBV4-3 to TRBJ2-3, with TRBD2 matching 9 bases. After removal of 2 bases from V and 0 bases from J, the junction contained 3 bases not matched to a gene. Germline values: CDR1 LGHNA, CDR2 YSLEER. The CDR3 sequence is 16 residues long. The CDR3 sequence is CASSQKRGASTDTQYF. The CDR3 DNA sequence: TGCGCCAGCAGCCAAAAGCGGGGGGCTAGCACAGATACGCAGTATTTT.

This clone has a count of ten or more. The chain recombines TRBV10-3 with TRBJ2-5, with TRBD2 matching 16 bases. J lost 6 bases, V lost 10 bases, and 11 bases had no gene match. The germline gives CDR1 ENHRY, CDR2 SYGVKD. The CDR3 has 16 residues. The CDR3 is CATAGGTSGGEQTQYF. The CDR3 nucleotides read TGTGCCACCGCTGGGGGGACTAGCGGGGGGGAACAGACCCAGTACTTC.

V gene TRBV24-1 combines with J gene TRBJ2-3; no clear D. The CDR3 totals 16 residues. Trimming removed 5 bases at V and 2 bases at J, with 16 bases between. The germline V gene encodes CDR1 KGHDR and CDR2 SFDVKD. The CDR3 nucleotides are TGTGCCACCAGTGGAACTTCGGGCAGATTCACAGATACGCAGTATTTT. It translates to CATSGTSGRFTDTQYF.

This rearrangement joins TRBV28 to TRBJ1-2, with D uncertain. Trimming took 1 base from V and 2 from J, leaving 11 bases between them. There are 15 residues in the CDR3. The germline gives CDR1 MDHEN, CDR2 SYDVKM. CDR3: CASSLYKTPNYGYTF. DNA of the CDR3: TGTGCCAGCAGTTTATATAAGACACCAAACTATGGCTACACCTTC.

The genes are TRBV2 and TRBJ2-2; maybe TRBD1 (5 bases). Germline CDR1 and CDR2: SNHLY and FYNNEI. CDR3 length equals 15 residues. V was shortened by 6 bases and J by 5 bases, with 16 bases between the two germline ends. CDR3 in amino acids: CASRALRVWTGELFF. As DNA, the CDR3 is TGTGCCAGCAGAGCACTCAGGGTATGGACCGGGGAGCTGTTTTTT.

V gene TRBV11-1 combines with J gene TRBJ2-1; 7 bases align to TRBD1. The CDR3 has 15 amino acids. V gave up 8 bases and J gave up 8 bases; unmatched junction bases: 15. CDR1 is SGHAT, CDR2 FQDESV, per germline (reference sequence). The CDR3 DNA follows: TGTGCCAGCGCTTCCAGCACAGGGGTTTCGGATGAGCAGTTCTTC. Encoded protein: CASASSTGVSDEQFF.

In this sample, this clone turned up once. The V gene is TRBV9, the J gene TRBJ2-6; D ambiguous. The V gene's germline CDR1 is SGDLS and CDR2 YYNGEE. This CDR3 has 14 residues. V gave up 3 bases and J gave up 2 bases, with 6 bases separating them. The CDR3 sequence is CASSGVAGANVLTF. CDR3 DNA sequence: TGTGCCAGCAGCGGGGTTGCTGGGGCCAACGTCCTGACTTTC.

The V call is TRBV3-1 (or the pseudogene TRBV3-2), the J call TRBJ1-1, with 8 bases aligning to TRBD1. Trimming at V came to 5 bases and at J to 5 bases, leaving 7 bases not matched to a gene. Germline V gene sequence: CDR1 LGHDT, CDR2 YNNKEL (reference sequence). This CDR3 contains 14 residues. CDR3 in DNA: TGTGCCAGCAGCTTATACACAGGGGGGACTGAAGCTTTCTTT. It encodes CASSLYTGGTEAFF.

V and J are TRBV6-1 and TRBJ2-5; no firm D call. V lost 3 bases and J 4 bases, leaving 6 bases between the germline ends. The germline CDR1 and CDR2 sequences are MNHNS and SASEGT. This CDR3 is built from 12 residues. DNA of the CDR3: TGTGCCAGCAGTGAGTGGGGAGAGACCCAGTACTTC. Translating gives CASSEWGETQYF.

The genes are TRBV10-2 and TRBJ2-2, with D perhaps matching TRBD1 (6 bases). The germline V gene encodes CDR1 WSHSY and CDR2 SAAADI. This CDR3 has 13 residues. V was pared by 6 bases and J by 6 bases, with 11 bases between. CDR3 bases: TGCGCCAGCAGATCAGGGGTTCCCGGGGAGCTGTTTTTT. Its protein product is CASRSGVPGELFF.

This clone was picked up one time. Additional DNA sequences in this sample encode the identical CDR3. V gene TRBV6-5 combines with J gene TRBJ2-7; D possibly matches TRBD1 or TRBD2 (5 bases each). V was shortened by 6 bases and J by 5 bases, with 8 bases between the two germline ends. The germline CDR1 and CDR2 sequences are MNHEY and SVGAGI. The CDR3 is 11 amino acids. The CDR3 is CASRLGDEQYV. The CDR3 DNA reads as TGTGCCAGCAGATTGGGGGACGAGCAGTACGTC.

The rearrangement links TRBV5-8 to TRBJ1-1; TRBD1 matches at 7 bases. CDR3 size: 15 residues. Trimming cost V 4 bases and J 0 bases; bases outside gene matches: 6. CDR1 and CDR2 from the germline V gene are SGHTS and YDEGEE. DNA for the CDR3: TGTGCCAGCAGCCGGGGAGGGACAGTGAACACTGAAGCTTTCTTT. Translation: CASSRGGTVNTEAFF.

The chain joins TRBV7-2 to TRBJ1-5; maybe TRBD1 (6 bases). Trimming shortened V by 5 bases and J by 0 bases, and 11 bases separated the two germline ends. The germline V gene encodes CDR1 SGHTA and CDR2 FQGNSA. The CDR3 runs 15 residues. CDR3 region: CASSITGFSNQPQHF. DNA for the CDR3: TGTGCCAGCAGCATTACAGGGTTTAGCAATCAGCCCCAGCATTTT.

The chain carries TRBV29-1 and TRBJ2-1; D is unclear. Per the germline V gene, CDR1 is SQVTM and CDR2 is ANQGSEA. The V end lost 7 bases, the J end lost 0 bases, and 7 bases lay between the germline ends. The CDR3 contains 12 residues. The DNA of the CDR3 is TGCAGCGACAGAAGCTCCTACAATGAGCAGTTCTTC. It specifies CSDRSSYNEQFF.

J is TRBJ2-5 and V is TRBV9; D unresolved. The CDR3 has 14 residues. Germline V CDR1 and CDR2: SGDLS, YYNGEE. V dropped 0 bases and J dropped 1 base, with 7 bases sitting between them. The CDR3 protein is CASSVEQSQETQYF. The CDR3 DNA is TGTGCCAGCAGCGTAGAACAGAGCCAAGAGACCCAGTACTTC.

The chain recombines TRBV27 with TRBJ2-3, with unresolved D. The CDR3 is 13 amino acids. V was shortened by 7 bases and J by 0 bases, with 8 bases between the two germline ends. Looked up from germline, CDR1 is MNHEY and CDR2 is SMNVEV (reference sequence). The DNA of the CDR3 is TGTGCCAGCAACTACGACAGCACAGATACGCAGTATTTT. Translating gives CASNYDSTDTQYF.

The chain couples TRBV7-8 to TRBJ2-2; D perhaps matches TRBD2 (6 bases). This CDR3 is 14 amino acids long. V gave up 5 bases and J gave up 1 base, with 8 bases separating them. Looked up from germline, CDR1 is SGHVS and CDR2 is FQNEAQ. The CDR3 region is CASSPTRNTGELFF. The DNA of the CDR3 is TGTGCCAGCAGCCCGACTAGGAACACCGGGGAGCTGTTTTTT.

V is TRBV6-1 and J is TRBJ2-7; TRBD1 matches 10 bases. The CDR3 runs to 15 residues. V shed 0 bases, J shed 7 bases, and the junction held 6 bases outside the gene matches. From germline, CDR1 is MNHNS and CDR2 SASEGT. As DNA, the CDR3 is TGTGCCAGCAGTGAAGCCATTGGGACAGGGGATGAGCAGTACGTC. Translated: CASSEAIGTGDEQYV.

The rearrangement uses TRBV6-5 and TRBJ1-3; 10 bases line up with TRBD1. J gave up 0 bases and V 10 bases, and 3 bases lay outside the gene matches. The CDR3 contains 14 residues. Germline V gene sequence: CDR1 MNHEY, CDR2 SVGAGI. CDR3 bases: TGTGCCACCAGGGACAGGGGCTCTGGAAACACCATATATTTT. It encodes CATRDRGSGNTIYF.

The chain has TRBV9 and TRBJ1-2, with D unresolved. The CDR3 has 16 amino acids. The ends were cut back, 4 bases at V and 4 bases at J, with 20 bases in the middle. Looked up from germline, CDR1 is SGDLS and CDR2 is YYNGEE. The CDR3 DNA sequence: TGTGCCAGCAGCCCGACCCATCCTCAGATAAGCTATGGCTACACCTTC. Its translation is CASSPTHPQISYGYTF.

CDR3 residues: CASSPREGSYEQYV. The CDR3 nucleotides read TGTGCCAGCTCACCACGGGAGGGCTCCTACGAGCAGTACGTC. The gene calls are TRBV18 and TRBJ2-7, with 7 bases lining up with TRBD2. V lost 1 base, J lost 0 bases, and 0 bases stayed unmatched. Germline loops: CDR1 KGHSH, CDR2 LQKENI. The length of the CDR3 is 14 residues.

The DNA of the CDR3 is TGTGCCAGTCTCTCAAGGACAGGGGGTCATGCTGGCTACACCTTC. Residues: CASLSRTGGHAGYTF. The chain combines TRBV19 with TRBJ1-2; 10 bases are a match to TRBD1. Germline assignment: CDR1 LNHDA and CDR2 SQIVND (reference sequence). The CDR3 contains 15 residues. The V gene end was trimmed by 8 bases and the J gene end by 7 bases; junction bases not matched to a gene: 13.

The J gene is TRBJ1-6, the V gene TRBV6-4, with a tentative D call TRBD1 (5 bases). V lost 8 bases and J lost 7, with 12 bases in between. CDR3 size: 13 residues. Germline-derived CDR1 and CDR2 are MRHNA and SNTAGT. The CDR3 sequence is CASRGGENSPLHF. The CDR3, as DNA: TGTGCCAGCCGGGGGGGAGAAAATTCACCCCTCCACTTT.

The chain is built from TRBV19 and TRBJ2-3; D unresolved. Germline loops: CDR1 LNHDA, CDR2 SQIVND (reference sequence). The V end lost 1 base, the J end lost 2 bases, and 16 bases lay between the germline ends. The CDR3 contains 17 residues. The CDR3 reads CASSIGRVNYLTDTQYF. The CDR3, as DNA: TGTGCCAGTAGTATAGGTCGGGTAAACTATCTCACAGATACGCAGTATTTT.

Here the CDR3 reads CASSDRRSTDTQYF. CDR3 DNA: TGTGCCAGTAGTGATAGACGGAGCACAGATACGCAGTATTTT. The V call is TRBV19, the J call TRBJ2-3; D is undetermined. Trimming took 5 bases from V and 0 from J, leaving 9 bases between them. CDR1 is LNHDA, CDR2 SQIVND, per germline (reference sequence). This CDR3 has 14 amino acids. Variable domain in full (rest from reference TRBV19 and TRBJ2-3): DGGITQSPKYLFRKEGQNVTLSCEQNLNHDAMYWYRQDPGQGLRLIYYSQIVNDFQKGDIAEGYSVSREKKESFPLTVTSAQKNPTAFYLCASSDRRSTDTQYFGPGTRLTVL.

V usage is TRBV28 and J usage is TRBJ2-5, with a tentative D call TRBD1 (6 bases). The CDR3 has 14 amino acids. Germline-derived CDR1 and CDR2 are MDHEN and SYDVKM. Trimming took 6 bases from V and 9 from J, leaving 20 bases between them. CDR3 region: CASSPSLQGMAQYF. CDR3 in DNA: TGTGCCAGCAGCCCGTCCTTACAGGGAATGGCCCAGTACTTC.